Listed below are T cell receptor beta chains from one sample, sequenced in a study of cytomegalovirus exposure and HLA in healthy donors. The protocol was immunoSEQ multiplex PCR, while the TCRdb copy is restricted to in-frame clones and leaves out a portion. The table has 150,000 or so clones, around 77% seen once; the top ten hold approximately 2.1%. Sequenced sample: PBMCs. These receptors were obtained from a man aged 50 to 59 in good health and CMV-seropositive. CDR3s include the opening cysteine and the closing phenylalanine or tryptophan. A D gene is named only where the DNA matches it firmly. Clone size is given for some rows only: seen once, a few or many times, or a class if the clone is expanded.

J	size	V	D	DNA	CDR3
TRBJ2-3	NA	TRBV5-1	TRBD2	TGCGCCAGCAGCTTGCGTATAGCGGGGGGCACAGATACGCAGTATTTT	CASSLRIAGGTDTQYF
TRBJ2-2	NA	TRBV6-5	NA	TGTGCCAGCAGTTACTCGTCCAGTACGAACACCGGGGAGCTGTTTTTT	CASSYSSSTNTGELFF
TRBJ2-7	NA	TRBV10-2	NA	TGCGCCAGCAGTGAGTCGGGCCAGGGGGGCTCCTACGAGCAGTACTTC	CASSESGQGGSYEQYF
TRBJ2-3	NA	TRBV6-5	NA	TGTGCCGTCCGAGTTAGCAACACAGATACGCAGTATTTT	CAVRVSNTDTQYF
TRBJ2-3	NA	TRBV5-4	NA	TGTGCCAGCAGCACCGACTCGAATACGCAGTATTTT	CASSTDSNTQYF
TRBJ2-2	NA	TRBV9	TRBD1	TGTGCCAGCAGCGTAGGAGAGGGGGCGGCGAACACCGGGGAGCTGTTTTTT	CASSVGEGAANTGELFF
TRBJ1-1	NA	TRBV29-1	NA	TGCAGCGTTGAAGGGCGGGACACTGAAGCTTTCTTT	CSVEGRDTEAFF
TRBJ1-2	few	TRBV5-1	TRBD1	TGCGCCAGCAGCCCGGGACAGGGGGACTATGGCTACACCTTC	CASSPGQGDYGYTF
TRBJ2-5	NA	TRBV7-2	TRBD2	TGTGCCAGCGGAGACTTTCAGCGACTAGCGGGGAAGGAAGAGACCCAGTACTTC	CASGDFQRLAGKEETQYF
TRBJ2-5	NA	TRBV5-1	TRBD2	TGCGCCAGCAGCTCCGCCGGGACTAGCGGGGGGGAGACCCAGTACTTC	CASSSAGTSGGETQYF
TRBJ1-1	NA	TRBV7-9	NA	TGTGCCAGCACCCAACCGCTCGGGAACACTGAAGCTTTCTTT	CASTQPLGNTEAFF
TRBJ2-1	NA	TRBV10-1	TRBD2	TGCGCCAGCAGTGAGTCCTTGGGACTAGCGGGGGGTATTCGAGATGAGCAGTTCTTC	CASSESLGLAGGIRDEQFF
TRBJ1-2	NA	TRBV19	TRBD1	TGTGCCAGTAGTCCCCGGGGGCAGGGGGCGCGCCACTATGGCTACACCTTC	CASSPRGQGARHYGYTF
TRBJ1-5	NA	TRBV5-1	TRBD1	TGCGCCAGCAGCCCGGAAGGACAGGGGAAGGATCAGCCCCAGCATTTT	CASSPEGQGKDQPQHF
TRBJ1-2	NA	TRBV5-4	NA	TGTGCCAGCAGCTTGCCCCGGGGGGAGTATGGCTACACCTTC	CASSLPRGEYGYTF
TRBJ1-5	NA	TRBV30	NA	TGTGCTTCCAGGGGCCTCGATCAGCCCCAGCATTTT	CASRGLDQPQHF
TRBJ1-3	NA	TRBV28	NA	TGTGCCAGCAAGTTAGGGGACACAGTATCTGGAAACACCATATATTTT	CASKLGDTVSGNTIYF
TRBJ2-7	NA	TRBV5-1	TRBD1	TGCGCCAGCAGCGCCACGGGACAGGGCTACGAGCAGTACTTC	CASSATGQGYEQYF
TRBJ1-6	once	TRBV18	NA	TGTGCCAGCGTGCAGGGAAAAGGGGTTTCATCCCTCCACTTT	CASVQGKGVSSLHF
TRBJ2-7	NA	TRBV6-5	NA	TGTGCCAGCAGCAATCCCCCCAGGGTATCGGTGCAGTACTTC	CASSNPPRVSVQYF
TRBJ1-1	NA	TRBV5-6	NA	TGTGCCAGCAGCGGTACCAAGGACGGGGTGAACACTGAAGCTTTCTTT	CASSGTKDGVNTEAFF
TRBJ2-2	once	TRBV5-4	TRBD1	TGTGCCAGCAGCCCCCCGAGGGACAGCTCCACCGGGGAGCTGTTTTTT	CASSPPRDSSTGELFF
TRBJ2-2	NA	TRBV5-4	NA	TGTGCCAGCAGCCGCGCCCGCCCTAACACCGGGGAGCTGTTTTTT	CASSRARPNTGELFF
TRBJ1-2	once	TRBV27	NA	TGTGCCAGCAGTCCAGGGCGGACAGCGAACTATGGCTACACCTTC	CASSPGRTANYGYTF
TRBJ2-1	NA	TRBV5-4	TRBD1	TGTGCCAGCAGCAAGATACAGGGGAACTCCTACAATGAGCAGTTCTTC	CASSKIQGNSYNEQFF
TRBJ1-1	NA	TRBV2	TRBD1	TGTGCCAGCAGTGCCCAAGGAGGGGGCGCGACTGAAGCTTTCTTT	CASSAQGGGATEAFF
TRBJ2-7	NA	TRBV25-1	TRBD2	TGTGCCAGCTCAAGCGGGGTACTCTACGAGCAGTACTTC	CASSSGVLYEQYF
TRBJ1-2	NA	TRBV4-1	NA	TGCGCCAGCAGCCCACTGGGGCAGGGCTATGGCTACACCTTC	CASSPLGQGYGYTF
TRBJ2-4	NA	TRBV4-1	NA	TGCGCCAGCAGCCAAAGTGTAACCCGAGGGAACATTCAGTACTTC	CASSQSVTRGNIQYF
TRBJ2-2	NA	TRBV19	NA	TGTGCCAGTATCCAGACAGCCTCGAACACCGGGGAGCTGTTTTTT	CASIQTASNTGELFF
TRBJ1-2	few	TRBV4-2	NA	TGTGCCAGCAGCCAGGGCGGGACGAACTATGGCTACACCTTC	CASSQGGTNYGYTF
TRBJ1-2	NA	TRBV2	NA	TGTGCCAGCAGTTCGGACAGTGACTATGGCTACACCTTC	CASSSDSDYGYTF
TRBJ2-3	NA	TRBV5-6	TRBD2	TGTGCCAGCAGCCCAATGTTAGCGGGCACTAGCACAGATACGCAGTATTTT	CASSPMLAGTSTDTQYF
TRBJ1-2	NA	TRBV15	TRBD1	TGTGCCACCAGCACTTCAGGGGGTAAAGGCTACACCTTC	CATSTSGGKGYTF
TRBJ2-3	NA	TRBV7-3	TRBD2	TGTGCCAGCAGCTTAGGTGCCGGGGGGGATACGCAGTATTTT	CASSLGAGGDTQYF
TRBJ1-5	NA	TRBV6-5	NA	TGTGCCAGCAGTTACAGGACGGGGAGCAATCAGCCCCAGCATTTT	CASSYRTGSNQPQHF
TRBJ1-2	NA	TRBV9	TRBD1	TGTGCCAGCAGCGTAGCTACGGGACAGGGCTATGGCTACACCTTC	CASSVATGQGYGYTF
TRBJ2-4	NA	TRBV5-4	NA	TGTGCCAGCACCAAAGAGTTAAATACCAAAAACATTCAGTACTTC	CASTKELNTKNIQYF
TRBJ2-1	NA	TRBV2	TRBD1	TGTGCCAGCAGTATAACGCCCGGGACAGGGGGTGGCAATGAGCAGTTCTTC	CASSITPGTGGGNEQFF
TRBJ1-3	NA	TRBV7-9	NA	TGTGCCAGCAGCTTAAACGCGGGTACCACCATATATTTT	CASSLNAGTTIYF
TRBJ1-1	NA	TRBV4-1	NA	TGCGCCGCGAGGGAGAGCGAGCAGGCCACTGAAGCTTTCTTT	CAARESEQATEAFF
TRBJ1-1	NA	TRBV7-9	TRBD1	TGTGCCAGCAGCCCTAGGGCCGGGACAGGGGGCAGGTTT	CASSPRAGTGGRF
TRBJ1-2	NA	TRBV19	NA	TGTGCCAGTAGTATCGGGGATAGAGGCTATGGCTACACCTTC	CASSIGDRGYGYTF
TRBJ1-5	NA	TRBV2	NA	TGTGCCAGCGGGGAGGGCCTCCGGCATGACAATAGCAATCAGCCCCAGCATTTT	CASGEGLRHDNSNQPQHF
TRBJ1-1	NA	TRBV6-5	NA	TGTGCCAGCAGTTACCGGCAGGCCACTGAAGCTTTCTTT	CASSYRQATEAFF
TRBJ1-2	NA	TRBV10-3	TRBD1	TGTGCCATCAGTGAGCCCGACAGGGGCAAATATGGCTACACCTTC	CAISEPDRGKYGYTF
TRBJ2-7	NA	TRBV2	NA	TGTGCCAGCAGCACGGACAGCGGAGGTTCCTACGAGCAGTACTTC	CASSTDSGGSYEQYF
TRBJ1-1	NA	TRBV5-1	NA	TGCGCCAGCAGCCCCTTTCCCTTACTCGTTTACAACACTGAAGCTTTCTTT	CASSPFPLLVYNTEAFF
TRBJ1-5	NA	TRBV2	NA	TGTGCCAGCAGTACGGGGGGCCTTCAGCCCCAGCATTTT	CASSTGGLQPQHF
TRBJ2-7	NA	TRBV21-1	NA	TGTGCCAGCAGCAACCGGGACTGCTCCCCGGAGGAGCAGTACTTC	CASSNRDCSPEEQYF
TRBJ2-7	NA	TRBV7-2	TRBD2	TGTGCCAGCAGCTTAGGCGGGGGGGTTCTCTACGAGCAGTACTTC	CASSLGGGVLYEQYF
TRBJ2-4	NA	TRBV12-5	NA	TGTGCTAGTGGTCTCTTGGACAGTCGCGGAAACATTCAGTACTTC	CASGLLDSRGNIQYF
TRBJ1-2	NA	TRBV7-2	NA	TGTGCCAGCAGCTTAGGGACGACAGGACCCTATGGCTACACCTTC	CASSLGTTGPYGYTF